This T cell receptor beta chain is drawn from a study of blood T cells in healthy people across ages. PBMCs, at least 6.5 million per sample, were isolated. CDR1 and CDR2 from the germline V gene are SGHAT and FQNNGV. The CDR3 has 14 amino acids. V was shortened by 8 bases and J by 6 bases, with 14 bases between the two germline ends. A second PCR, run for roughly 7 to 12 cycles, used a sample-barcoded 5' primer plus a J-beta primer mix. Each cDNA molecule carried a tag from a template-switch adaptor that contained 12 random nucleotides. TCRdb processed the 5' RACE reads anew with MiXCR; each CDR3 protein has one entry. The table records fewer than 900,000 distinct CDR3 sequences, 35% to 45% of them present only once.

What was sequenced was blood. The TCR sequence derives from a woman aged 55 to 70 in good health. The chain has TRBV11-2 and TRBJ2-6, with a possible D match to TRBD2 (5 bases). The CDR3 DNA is TGTGCCAGCCGGACTCCTTGGGAGGCCAACGTCCTGACTTTC. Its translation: CASRTPWEANVLTF.